This T cell receptor beta chain was found in a study of technical replicates of blood from a few donors. Per the germline V gene, CDR1 is SGHTS and CDR2 is YDEGEE. The CDR3 is 16 amino acids. V dropped 0 bases and J dropped 7 bases, with 14 bases sitting between them. Sequencing was performed with immunoSEQ multiplex PCR; in TCRdb, only in-frame clones are kept and a portion is missing. Among tens of thousands of clones listed, roughly 98% were seen once. The sample consisted of T cells isolated from PBMCs. The rearrangement links TRBV5-8 to TRBJ1-6, with D tentatively TRBD1 (5 bases). The sequence derives from a human donor in good health. CDR3 DNA sequence: TGTGCCAGCAGCTTGGCCTCAGGGAAGGTGAATTCACCCCTCCACTTT. Its protein is CASSLASGKVNSPLHF. Full variable domain (rest looked up from reference TRBV5-8 and TRBJ1-6): EAGVTQSPTHLIKTRGQQATLRCSPISGHTSVYWYQQALGLGLQFLLWYDEGEERNRGNFPPRFSGRQFPNYSSELNVNALELEDSALYLCASSLASGKVNSPLHFGNGTRLTVT.